These 12 T cell receptor beta chains came from one sample sequenced in a study of radiotherapy plus CTLA-4 blockade in lung cancer. Sequenced by immunoSEQ multiplex PCR; TCRdb stores in-frame clones only, minus some. The table has some 43,000 clones, 82% seen once; the top ten hold roughly 3.4%. Sequences were derived from peripheral blood, sampled from a patient treated with radiotherapy plus ipilimumab. All receptors come from a human donor with non-small cell lung cancer who had stable disease on radiotherapy plus ipilimumab.

This sequence joins TRBV7-8 and TRBJ2-7, with 9 bases fitting TRBD1. CDR3 size: 15 residues. Germline assignment: CDR1 SGHVS and CDR2 FQNEAQ. Trimming took 2 bases from V and 2 from J; bases not matched to a gene: 4. CDR3 region: CASSLNRTGAYEQYF. The CDR3, as DNA: TGTGCCAGCAGCTTAAACAGGACAGGGGCCTACGAGCAGTACTTC.

The chain carries TRBV27 and TRBJ2-7; 12 nucleotides match TRBD2. The length of the CDR3 is 19 residues. The ends lost 4 bases at V and 3 bases at J; junction bases unmatched: 16. Germline CDR1 MNHEY, CDR2 SMNVEV (reference sequence). The CDR3 spells CASSSPRLAGAGSHYEQYF. CDR3 nucleotides: TGTGCCAGCAGTTCTCCGAGACTAGCGGGAGCAGGGTCCCACTACGAGCAGTACTTC.

The J gene is TRBJ1-5, the V gene TRBV19; no firm D call. Germline loops: CDR1 LNHDA, CDR2 SQIVND (reference sequence). Trimming removed 4 bases from V and 12 bases from J, with 13 bases in between. The CDR3 runs to 12 residues. This CDR3 is CASSTGEGIQHF. CDR3 sequence (DNA): TGTGCCAGTAGTACCGGGGAGGGAATCCAGCATTTT.

The rearrangement links TRBV27 to TRBJ2-7; 15 bases are a match to TRBD2. Germline CDR1 and CDR2: MNHEY and SMNVEV (reference sequence). J gave up 3 bases and V 5 bases, and 11 bases lay outside the gene matches. The CDR3 spans 18 residues. CDR3 coding DNA: TGTGCCAGCAGTAGCCGGACTAGCGGGAGGGCATGGTACTACGAGCAGTACTTC. Amino acids: CASSSRTSGRAWYYEQYF.

This clone was recorded once. The chain combines TRBV2 with TRBJ2-7; D remains ambiguous. V was trimmed by 4 bases and J by 3 bases, leaving 7 bases between them. Germline V gene lookup returns CDR1 SNHLY and CDR2 FYNNEI. The CDR3 is 12 amino acids. The CDR3 here is CASSVRDYEQYF. The DNA for the CDR3 is TGTGCCAGCAGTGTGAGAGACTACGAGCAGTACTTC.

The gene calls are TRBV11-3 and TRBJ2-7; weak D call: TRBD1 (5 bases). The V gene lost 1 base and the J gene lost 4 bases, with 14 bases spanning the gap. The germline CDR1 and CDR2 sequences are SGHNT and YENEEA. CDR3 size: 15 residues. The CDR3 loop reads CASSLGPTEVYEQYF. For the CDR3, the DNA is TGTGCCAGCAGCTTAGGCCCGACAGAGGTGTACGAGCAGTACTTC. The whole variable domain, filled in from reference TRBV11-3 and TRBJ2-7, reads EAGVVQSPRYKIIEKKQPVAFWCNPISGHNTLYWYLQNLGQGPELLIRYENEEAVDDSQLPKDRFSAERLKGVDSTLKIQPAELGDSAVYLCASSLGPTEVYEQYFGPGTRLTVT.

The V and J genes are TRBV5-4 and TRBJ1-1; 11 bases are shared with TRBD1. Trimming removed 5 bases from V and 11 bases from J; junction bases left unmatched: 8. The V gene's germline CDR1 is SGHNT and CDR2 YYREEE (reference sequence). The CDR3 loop spans 13 amino acids. The DNA for the CDR3 is TGTGCCAGCAGACGGGACAGGGGGTGGGGGGCTTTCTTT. This codes for CASRRDRGWGAFF.

CDR3 protein: CASSLDRGNQPQHF. In DNA form, the CDR3 reads TGTGCCAGCAGCCTCGACAGGGGTAATCAGCCCCAGCATTTT. This chain links TRBV5-6 with TRBJ1-5; 8 bases fit TRBD1. Looked up from germline, CDR1 is SGHDT and CDR2 is YYEEEE. V trimming: 4 bases; J trimming: 4 bases; junction bases outside the gene matches: 4. CDR3 length equals 14 residues.

V gene TRBV5-4 combines with J gene TRBJ1-5; D unresolved. CDR1 is SGHNT and CDR2 is YYREEE in the germline V gene (reference sequence). CDR3 length equals 14 residues. V shed 0 bases and J shed 4 bases, with 8 bases lying between them. CDR3 loop: CASSLAGRNQPQHF. The CDR3 region has the DNA TGTGCCAGCAGCTTGGCCGGGAGGAATCAGCCCCAGCATTTT.

This clone was seen only a few times. CDR3 loop: CARSLVRAGVSQWQFF. The CDR3, as DNA: TGTGCCAGAAGCTTGGTTAGGGCGGGGGTGTCCCAATGGCAGTTCTTC. The chain has TRBV5-3 and TRBJ2-1; 7 bases line up with TRBD2. TRBV5-3 is classed as an ORF, of uncertain function. The CDR3 covers 16 residues. With 0 bases clipped from V and 12 bases from J, the junction kept 15 bases outside the gene matches.

J is TRBJ1-2 and V is TRBV6-4; 10 bases match TRBD1. V gave up 0 bases and J gave up 5 bases; unmatched junction bases: 12. The V gene's germline CDR1 is MRHNA and CDR2 SNTAGT. The CDR3 runs 18 residues. The DNA for the CDR3 is TGTGCCAGCAGTGACTCACAGGGACAGGGGCGGTCACCGTATGGCTACACCTTC. Translating it yields CASSDSQGQGRSPYGYTF.

The V gene is TRBV10-1, the J gene TRBJ2-7, with D possibly matching TRBD1 (6 bases). Germline CDR1 and CDR2: WNHNN and SYGVQD (reference sequence). CDR3 length equals 15 residues. Trimming left V 5 bases short and J 0 bases short, with 14 bases between. DNA for the CDR3: TGCGCCAGCAGTCCCGACAGGTTTCACTCCTACGAGCAGTACTTC. This sequence encodes CASSPDRFHSYEQYF.